This T cell receptor beta chain was identified during a study of T cells in Graves' hyperthyroidism and ophthalmopathy. Ten or more counts support this clonotype. The TCR beta CDR3 regions underwent amplification using RNA transcripts as the source. During a first-round RT-PCR of the TCR CDR3, the HTBI primer set was used. TCRdb used MiXCR to reprocess the multiplex PCR reads, holding one entry per CDR3 protein. Found here are 450,000 to 700,000 distinct CDR3 sequences, approximately 44% of them singletons; the top ten hold around 17%. The CDR3 has 11 amino acids. Trimming removed 5 bases from V and 5 bases from J, with 6 bases in between. Germline loops: CDR1 PRHDT, CDR2 FYEKMQ (reference sequence).

The gene calls are TRBV13 and TRBJ1-1; no clear D gene. This clonotype originated in an adult woman with Graves' disease, either hyperthyroidism or ophthalmopathy (not recorded which). Sequenced sample: peripheral blood or thyroid tissue (not recorded which). The DNA of the CDR3 is TGTGCCAGCAGCGGTAAGACTGAAGCTTTCTTT. Translating gives CASSGKTEAFF.